Listed below are T cell receptor beta chains from one sample, sequenced in a study of cytomegalovirus exposure and HLA in healthy donors. Repertoires were generated with immunoSEQ multiplex PCR, while TCRdb's copy carries only in-frame clones and drops some. The sample includes around 99,000 clones, around 76% seen only once; the top ten take about 2%. Sample: PBMCs. These receptors were taken from a young man in good health and CMV-seronegative. Each CDR3 is given with its conserved first and last residue.

j_gene,v_gene,CDR3aa
TRBJ2-3,TRBV7-3,CASSLIPRAGTDTQYF
TRBJ2-1,TRBV15,CATRDTSGIHNEQFF
TRBJ2-3,TRBV7-6,CASSSAGTKVDTQYF
TRBJ1-6,TRBV5-1,CASSPTQRIGTGSNSPLHF
TRBJ2-7,TRBV4-1,CASSPRAGGPYEQYF
TRBJ1-5,TRBV6-5,CASSWTGPNQPQHF
TRBJ2-1,TRBV7-6,CASSLRRGARNEQFF
TRBJ2-5,TRBV5-1,CASSSSLAGVQETQYF
TRBJ1-5,TRBV5-1,CASSPGQEDQPQHF
TRBJ2-1,TRBV7-9,CASSLSGTGGNNEQFF
TRBJ2-1,TRBV6-1,CASSEARGGHNEQFF
TRBJ2-2,TRBV9,CASSGRDRGRWTGELFF
TRBJ2-7,TRBV7-5,CARREDLGTVFYEQYF
TRBJ2-7,TRBV5-8,CASSPGGQGHEQYF
TRBJ2-1,TRBV6-5,CASSWSVAVPNEQFF
TRBJ1-4,TRBV7-9,CASSSTGGGKLFF
TRBJ1-2,TRBV2,CASSQGQLVYGYTF